The clone carrying this T cell receptor beta chain was seen a handful of times. Method: immunoSEQ multiplex PCR; TCRdb's copy keeps in-frame clones and lacks some. Counted here are around 500,000 clones, around nine tenths occurring once; the ten biggest clones make up 6.5% to 9.5%. The recovered donors of Cohort 3 showed two negative PCRs, clearance, or symptom resolution. The CDR3 sequence is 13 residues long. From germline, CDR1 is KGHSY and CDR2 FQNENV. The V gene lost 7 bases and the J gene lost 5 bases, with 12 bases spanning the gap. This sample is part of a study of blood T cell repertoires in COVID-19. Study details: Acute-phase and convalescent COVID-19 samples originated in the United States, Italy and Spain. T cells, B-cell-depleted T cells, or PBMCs supplied cDNA or gDNA.

The TCR originated in a woman aged 60-75 years who had recovered from COVID-19. The chain combines TRBV16 with TRBJ2-4; tentative D call: TRBD2 (6 bases). Sequencing was carried out using PBMCs or T cells enriched from blood (not recorded which). This CDR3 reads CASTPGGENIQYF. The CDR3 nucleotides are TGTGCCAGCACCCCAGGCGGGGAAAACATTCAGTACTTC.